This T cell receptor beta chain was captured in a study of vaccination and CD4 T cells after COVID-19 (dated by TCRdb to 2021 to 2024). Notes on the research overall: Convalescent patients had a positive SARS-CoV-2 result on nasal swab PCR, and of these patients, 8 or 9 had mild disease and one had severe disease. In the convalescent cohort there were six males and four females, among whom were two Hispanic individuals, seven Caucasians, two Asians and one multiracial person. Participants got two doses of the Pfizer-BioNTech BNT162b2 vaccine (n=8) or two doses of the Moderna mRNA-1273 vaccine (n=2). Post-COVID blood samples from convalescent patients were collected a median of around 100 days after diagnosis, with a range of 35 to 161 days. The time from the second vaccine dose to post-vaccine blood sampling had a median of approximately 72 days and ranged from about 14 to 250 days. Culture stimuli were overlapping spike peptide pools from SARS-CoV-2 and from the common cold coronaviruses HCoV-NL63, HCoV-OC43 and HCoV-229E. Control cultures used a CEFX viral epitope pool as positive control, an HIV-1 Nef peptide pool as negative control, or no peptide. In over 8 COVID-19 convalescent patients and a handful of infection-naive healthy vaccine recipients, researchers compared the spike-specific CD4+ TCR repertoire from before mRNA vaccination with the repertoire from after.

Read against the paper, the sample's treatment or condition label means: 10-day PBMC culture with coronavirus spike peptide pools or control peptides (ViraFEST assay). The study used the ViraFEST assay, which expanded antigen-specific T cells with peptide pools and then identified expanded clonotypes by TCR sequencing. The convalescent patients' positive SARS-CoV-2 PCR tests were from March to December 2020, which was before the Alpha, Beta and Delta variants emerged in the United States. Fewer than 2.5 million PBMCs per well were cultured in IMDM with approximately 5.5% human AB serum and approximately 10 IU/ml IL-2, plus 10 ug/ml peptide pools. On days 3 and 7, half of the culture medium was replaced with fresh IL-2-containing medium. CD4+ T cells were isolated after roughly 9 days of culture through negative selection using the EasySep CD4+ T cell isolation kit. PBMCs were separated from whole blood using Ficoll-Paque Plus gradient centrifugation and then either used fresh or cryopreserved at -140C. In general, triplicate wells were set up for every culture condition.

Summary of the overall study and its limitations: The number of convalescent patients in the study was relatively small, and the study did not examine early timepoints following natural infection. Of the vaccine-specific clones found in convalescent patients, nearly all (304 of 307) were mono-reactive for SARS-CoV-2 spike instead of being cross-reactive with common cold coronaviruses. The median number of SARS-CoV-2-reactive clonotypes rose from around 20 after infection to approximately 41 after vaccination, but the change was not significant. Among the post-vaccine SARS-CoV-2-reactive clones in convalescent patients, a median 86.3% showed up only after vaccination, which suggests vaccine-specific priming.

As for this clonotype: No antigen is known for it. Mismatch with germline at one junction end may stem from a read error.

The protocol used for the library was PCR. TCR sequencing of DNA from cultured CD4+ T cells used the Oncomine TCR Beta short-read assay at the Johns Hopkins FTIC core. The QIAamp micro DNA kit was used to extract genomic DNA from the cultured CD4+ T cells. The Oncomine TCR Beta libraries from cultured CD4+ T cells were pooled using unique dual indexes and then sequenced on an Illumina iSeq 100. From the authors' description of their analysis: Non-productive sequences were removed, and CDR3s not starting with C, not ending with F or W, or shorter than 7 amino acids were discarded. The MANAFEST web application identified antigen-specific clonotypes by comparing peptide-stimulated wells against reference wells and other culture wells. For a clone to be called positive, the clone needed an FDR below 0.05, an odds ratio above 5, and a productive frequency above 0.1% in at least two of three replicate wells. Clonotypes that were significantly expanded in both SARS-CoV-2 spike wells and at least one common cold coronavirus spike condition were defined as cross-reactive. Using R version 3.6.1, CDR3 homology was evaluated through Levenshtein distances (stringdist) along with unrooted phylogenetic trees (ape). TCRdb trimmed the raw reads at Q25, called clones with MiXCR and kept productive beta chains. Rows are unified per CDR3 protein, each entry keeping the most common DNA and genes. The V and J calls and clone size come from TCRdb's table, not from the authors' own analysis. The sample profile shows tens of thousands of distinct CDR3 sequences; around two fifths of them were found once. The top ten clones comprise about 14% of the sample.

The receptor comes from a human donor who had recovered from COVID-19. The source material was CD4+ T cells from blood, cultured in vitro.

The CDR3 reads as follows: CASSIDPNREGMDF. In nucleotides, the sequence is TGTGCCAGTAGTATAGACCCCAACAGGGAAGGGATGGACTTC. The rearranged segments are TRBV19 and TRBJ2-7; TRBD1 is a possible D gene, resting on 6 matching bases. From cysteine to phenylalanine, the CDR3 is 14 amino acids long. Just the 42-base CDR3 DNA is kept, in frame starting at base 1. The germline V gene encodes CDR1 LNHDA and CDR2 SQIVND (reference sequence).